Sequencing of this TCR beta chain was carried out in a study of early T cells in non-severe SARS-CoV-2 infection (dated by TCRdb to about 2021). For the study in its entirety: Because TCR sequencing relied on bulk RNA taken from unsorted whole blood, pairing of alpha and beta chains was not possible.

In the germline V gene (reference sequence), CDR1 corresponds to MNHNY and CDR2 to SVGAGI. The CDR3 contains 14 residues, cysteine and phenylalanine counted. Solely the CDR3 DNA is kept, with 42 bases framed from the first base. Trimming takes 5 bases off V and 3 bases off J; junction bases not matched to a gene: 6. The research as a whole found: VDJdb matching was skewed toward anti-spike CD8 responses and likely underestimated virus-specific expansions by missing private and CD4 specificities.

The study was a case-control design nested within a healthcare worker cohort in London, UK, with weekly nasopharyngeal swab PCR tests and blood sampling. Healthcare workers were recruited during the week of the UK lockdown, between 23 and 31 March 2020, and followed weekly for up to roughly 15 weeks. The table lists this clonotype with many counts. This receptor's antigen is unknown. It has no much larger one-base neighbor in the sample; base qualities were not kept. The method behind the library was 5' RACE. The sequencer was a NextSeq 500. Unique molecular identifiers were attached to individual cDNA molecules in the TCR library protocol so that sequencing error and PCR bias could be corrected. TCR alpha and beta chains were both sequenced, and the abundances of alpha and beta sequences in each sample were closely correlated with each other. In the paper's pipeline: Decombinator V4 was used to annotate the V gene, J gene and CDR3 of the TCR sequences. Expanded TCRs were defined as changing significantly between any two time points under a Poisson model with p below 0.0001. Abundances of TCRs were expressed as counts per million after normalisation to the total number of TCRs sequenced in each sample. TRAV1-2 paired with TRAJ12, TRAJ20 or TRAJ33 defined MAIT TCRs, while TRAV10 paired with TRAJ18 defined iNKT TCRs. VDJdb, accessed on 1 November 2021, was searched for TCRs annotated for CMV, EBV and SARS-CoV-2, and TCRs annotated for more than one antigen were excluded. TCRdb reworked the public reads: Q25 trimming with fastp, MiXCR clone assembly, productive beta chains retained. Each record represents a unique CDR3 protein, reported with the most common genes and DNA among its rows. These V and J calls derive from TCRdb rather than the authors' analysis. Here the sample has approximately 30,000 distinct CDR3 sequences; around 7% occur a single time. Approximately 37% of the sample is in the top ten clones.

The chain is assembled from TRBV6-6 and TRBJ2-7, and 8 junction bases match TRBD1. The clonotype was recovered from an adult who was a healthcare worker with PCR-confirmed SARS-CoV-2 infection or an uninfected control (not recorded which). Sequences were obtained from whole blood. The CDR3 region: CASSQDRGLYEQYF. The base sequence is TGTGCCAGCAGTCAAGACAGGGGCCTCTACGAGCAGTACTTC.